This entry lists 9 T cell receptor beta chains sequenced from one sample in a study of T cell responses to AZD1222 COVID-19 vaccine. Some clones are missing from TCRdb's copy, which holds only in-frame ones; the method was immunoSEQ multiplex PCR. The sample includes some 120,000 clones, 70% to 90% of them seen just once. Sequenced here: peripheral blood, sampled on day 0 of AZD1222 vaccination. These receptors were collected from an adult in good health.

The V call is TRBV7-2, the J call TRBJ1-1; 10 bases fit TRBD1. CDR3 length: 14 residues. Per the germline V gene, CDR1 is SGHTA and CDR2 is FQGNSA. The J segment lost 4 bases and the V segment lost 8 bases, leaving 7 bases of the junction unmatched. The CDR3 loop reads CASCLRQGATEAFF. The CDR3 DNA reads TGTGCCAGCTGTCTTAGACAGGGGGCCACTGAAGCTTTCTTT.

This clone was counted once. Here the CDR3 reads CASTTTGKIRGYGYTF. In nucleotides, the CDR3 is TGTGCCAGCACGACGACCGGGAAGATCAGGGGCTATGGCTACACCTTC. The chain combines TRBV27 with TRBJ1-2; D may be TRBD1 (6 bases). This CDR3 region has 16 residues. V was cut by 7 bases and J by 4 bases, with 22 bases left in between. Germline CDR1 MNHEY, CDR2 SMNVEV (reference sequence).

The gene calls are TRBV2 and TRBJ2-3; 8 bases map to TRBD2. V trimming: 2 bases; J trimming: 6 bases; junction bases outside the gene matches: 10. The CDR3 loop spans 16 amino acids. CDR1 is SNHLY and CDR2 is FYNNEI in the germline V gene. The CDR3, as DNA: TGTGCCAGCAGTGAAAGATGGGGCGGGGGGTCCGATACGCAGTATTTT. Its translation: CASSERWGGGSDTQYF.

This clone was picked up a small number of times. The V call is TRBV12-3 or TRBV12-4, the J call TRBJ1-2, with a possible D match to TRBD1 (5 bases). The CDR3 loop spans 12 amino acids. V lost 3 bases to trimming and J lost 14 bases, with 16 bases between them. The DNA for the CDR3 is TGTGCCAGCAGTTTTCCCGGCCGTAAGGGGACCTTC. It codes for CASSFPGRKGTF.

This rearrangement joins TRBV2 to TRBJ1-1; no firm D call. Trimming removed 6 bases at V and 11 bases at J, with 19 bases between. Germline V lookup: CDR1 SNHLY, CDR2 FYNNEI. The CDR3 is 13 residues long. CDR3 nucleotide sequence: TGTGCCAGCAGAAAGGCGGCGGAGGTGCGGGCTTTCTTT. Translation: CASRKAAEVRAFF.

The J gene is TRBJ1-2, the V gene TRBV29-1; D is uncertain. V lost 5 bases and J lost 2, with 9 bases in between. This CDR3 comprises 12 residues. CDR1 is SQVTM and CDR2 is ANQGSEA in the germline V gene. The CDR3 spells CSVSRSNYGYTF. The CDR3 DNA is TGCAGCGTTTCACGATCCAACTATGGCTACACCTTC.

J is TRBJ2-7 and V is TRBV27; 9 bases fit TRBD1. In germline, CDR1 is MNHEY, CDR2 SMNVEV (reference sequence). V was pared by 9 bases and J by 6 bases, with 9 bases of the junction left unmatched. The CDR3 extends over 13 amino acids. The chain's CDR3 is CASTGTGLSEQYF. For the CDR3, the DNA is TGTGCCAGTACCGGGACAGGGTTATCCGAGCAGTACTTC.

This clone was observed a single time. CDR3 bases: TGTGCCAGCAGTTCAAGGGTGAACACTGAAGCTTTCTTT. Translated: CASSSRVNTEAFF. The chain is built from TRBV6-2 or TRBV6-3 and TRBJ1-1; D unclear. Germline V gene sequence: CDR1 MNHEY, CDR2 SVGEGT. Trimming stripped 4 bases from V and 0 bases from J, with 6 bases between. The CDR3 spans 13 residues.

The chain couples TRBV9 to TRBJ2-3, with D unresolved. This CDR3 contains 15 residues. The V and J ends lost 1 base and 1 base respectively, with 10 bases between them. Germline lookup yields CDR1 SGDLS and CDR2 YYNGEE. The CDR3: CASSVMAVRTDTQYF. In nucleotides, the CDR3 is TGTGCCAGCAGCGTAATGGCTGTACGCACAGATACGCAGTATTTT. The full variable domain, rest sourced from reference TRBV9 and TRBJ2-3, is DSGVTQTPKHLITATGQRVTLRCSPRSGDLSVYWYQQSLDQGLQFLIQYYNGEERAKGNILERFSAQQFPDLHSELNLSSLELGDSALYFCASSVMAVRTDTQYFGPGTRLTVL.